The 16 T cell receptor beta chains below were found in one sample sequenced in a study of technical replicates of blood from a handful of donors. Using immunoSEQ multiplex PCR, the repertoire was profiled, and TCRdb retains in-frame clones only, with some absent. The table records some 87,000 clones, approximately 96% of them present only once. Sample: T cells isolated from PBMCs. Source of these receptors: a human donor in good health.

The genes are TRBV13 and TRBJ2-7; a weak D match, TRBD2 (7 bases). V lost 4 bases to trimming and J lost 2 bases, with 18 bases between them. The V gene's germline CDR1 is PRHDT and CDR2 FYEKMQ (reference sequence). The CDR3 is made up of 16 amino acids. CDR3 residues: CASSWRGGGSAYEQYF. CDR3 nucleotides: TGTGCCAGCAGCTGGCGCGGGGGCGGGAGCGCCTACGAGCAGTACTTC.

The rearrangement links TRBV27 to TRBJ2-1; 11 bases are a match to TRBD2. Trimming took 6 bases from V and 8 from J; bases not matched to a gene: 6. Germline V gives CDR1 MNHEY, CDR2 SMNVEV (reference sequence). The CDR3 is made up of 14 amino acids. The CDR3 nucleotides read TGTGCCAGCAGATTAGCGGGGGGGCCCCATGAGCAGTTCTTC. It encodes CASRLAGGPHEQFF.

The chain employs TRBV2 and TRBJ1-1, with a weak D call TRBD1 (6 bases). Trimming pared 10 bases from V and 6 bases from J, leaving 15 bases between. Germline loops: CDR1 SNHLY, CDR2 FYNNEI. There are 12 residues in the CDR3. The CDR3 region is CATPQGRAEAFF. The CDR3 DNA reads TGTGCCACCCCACAGGGACGGGCTGAAGCTTTCTTT.

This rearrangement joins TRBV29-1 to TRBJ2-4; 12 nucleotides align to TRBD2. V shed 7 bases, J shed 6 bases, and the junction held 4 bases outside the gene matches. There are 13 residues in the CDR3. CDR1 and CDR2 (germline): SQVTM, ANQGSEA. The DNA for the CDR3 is TGCAGCGCTAGACTAGCGGGAGTAAACATTCAGTACTTC. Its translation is CSARLAGVNIQYF.

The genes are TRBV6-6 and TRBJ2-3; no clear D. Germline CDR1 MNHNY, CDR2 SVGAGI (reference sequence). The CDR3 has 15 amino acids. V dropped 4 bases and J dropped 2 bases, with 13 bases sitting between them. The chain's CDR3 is CASSFGPEITDTQYF. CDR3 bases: TGTGCCAGCAGTTTTGGGCCTGAGATCACAGATACGCAGTATTTT.

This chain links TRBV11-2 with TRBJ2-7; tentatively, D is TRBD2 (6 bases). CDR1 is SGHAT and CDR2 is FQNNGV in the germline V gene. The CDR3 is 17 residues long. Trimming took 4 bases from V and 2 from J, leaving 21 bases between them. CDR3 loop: CASSSAKVAAIPYEQYF. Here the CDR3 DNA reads TGTGCCAGCAGCTCCGCCAAGGTAGCGGCAATCCCCTACGAGCAGTACTTC.

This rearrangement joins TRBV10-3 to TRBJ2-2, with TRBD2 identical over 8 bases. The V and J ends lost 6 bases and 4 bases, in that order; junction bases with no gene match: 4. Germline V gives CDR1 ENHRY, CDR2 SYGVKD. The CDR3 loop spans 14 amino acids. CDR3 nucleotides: TGTGCCATCAGCCCGGGGGGGATCACCGGGGAGCTGTTTTTT. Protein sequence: CAISPGGITGELFF.

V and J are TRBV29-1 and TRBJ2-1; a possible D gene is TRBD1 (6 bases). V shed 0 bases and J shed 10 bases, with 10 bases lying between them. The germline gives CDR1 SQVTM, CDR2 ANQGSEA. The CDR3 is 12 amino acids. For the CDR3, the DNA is TGCAGCGTTGAAGAGGGGGCCTGGGAGCAGTTCTTC. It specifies CSVEEGAWEQFF.

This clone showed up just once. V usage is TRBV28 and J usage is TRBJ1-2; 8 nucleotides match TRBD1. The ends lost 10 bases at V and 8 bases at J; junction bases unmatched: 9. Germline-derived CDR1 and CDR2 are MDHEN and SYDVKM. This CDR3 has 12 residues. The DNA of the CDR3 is TGTGCCACCCTGGGGACAGGACGAGGCTACACCTTC. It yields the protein CATLGTGRGYTF.

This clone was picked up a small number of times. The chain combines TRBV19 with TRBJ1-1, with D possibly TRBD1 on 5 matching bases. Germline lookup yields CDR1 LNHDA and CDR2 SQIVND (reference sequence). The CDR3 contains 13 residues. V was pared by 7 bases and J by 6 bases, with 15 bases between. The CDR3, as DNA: TGTGCCAGTATCCCAGGGTCTGCGGCTGAAGCTTTCTTT. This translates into CASIPGSAAEAFF.

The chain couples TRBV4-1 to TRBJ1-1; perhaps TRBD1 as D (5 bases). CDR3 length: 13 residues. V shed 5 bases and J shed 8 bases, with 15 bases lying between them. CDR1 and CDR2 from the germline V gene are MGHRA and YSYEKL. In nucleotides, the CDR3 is TGCGCCAGCAGCATGCGGCGACAGACGGAAGCTTTCTTT. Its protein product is CASSMRRQTEAFF.

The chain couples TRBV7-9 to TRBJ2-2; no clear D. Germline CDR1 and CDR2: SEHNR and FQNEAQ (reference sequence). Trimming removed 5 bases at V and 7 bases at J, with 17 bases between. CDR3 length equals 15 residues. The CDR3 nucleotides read TGTGCCAGCAGCCATCCCGCGGAGTCGGGCGGGGAGCTGTTTTTT. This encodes CASSHPAESGGELFF. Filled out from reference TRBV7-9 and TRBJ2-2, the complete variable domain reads DTGVSQNPRHKITKRGQNVTFRCDPISEHNRLYWYRQTLGQGPEFLTYFQNEAQLEKSRLLSDRFSAERPKGSFSTLEIQRTEQGDSAMYLCASSHPAESGGELFFGEGSRLTVL.

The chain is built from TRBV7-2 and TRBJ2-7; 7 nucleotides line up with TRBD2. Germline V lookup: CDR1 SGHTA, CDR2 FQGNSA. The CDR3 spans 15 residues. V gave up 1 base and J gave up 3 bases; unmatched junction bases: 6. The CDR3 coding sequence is TGTGCCAGCAGCTTAGAATACGGCGGGAGCTACGAGCAGTACTTC. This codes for CASSLEYGGSYEQYF.

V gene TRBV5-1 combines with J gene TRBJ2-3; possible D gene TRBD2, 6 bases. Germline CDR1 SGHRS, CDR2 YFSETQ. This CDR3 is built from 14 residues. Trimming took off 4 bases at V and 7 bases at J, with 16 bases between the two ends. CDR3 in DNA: TGCGCCAGCAGCCCCGGGACGGAGGGAAATACGCAGTATTTT. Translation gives CASSPGTEGNTQYF. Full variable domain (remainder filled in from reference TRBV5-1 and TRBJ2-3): KAGVTQTPRYLIKTRGQQVTLSCSPISGHRSVSWYQQTPGQGLQFLFEYFSETQRNKGNFPGRFSGRQFSNSRSEMNVSTLELGDSALYLCASSPGTEGNTQYFGPGTRLTVL.

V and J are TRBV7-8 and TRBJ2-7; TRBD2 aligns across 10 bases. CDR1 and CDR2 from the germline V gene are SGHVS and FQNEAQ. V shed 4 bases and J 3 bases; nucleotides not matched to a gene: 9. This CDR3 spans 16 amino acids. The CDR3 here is CASSSQTSGRVYEQYF. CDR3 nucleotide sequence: TGTGCCAGCAGCTCCCAGACTAGCGGGCGCGTCTACGAGCAGTACTTC.

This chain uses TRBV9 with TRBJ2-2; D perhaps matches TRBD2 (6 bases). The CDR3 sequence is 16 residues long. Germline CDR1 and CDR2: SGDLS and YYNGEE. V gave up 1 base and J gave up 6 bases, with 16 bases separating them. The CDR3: CASSVSGTPGSGELFF. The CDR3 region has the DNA TGTGCCAGCAGCGTATCCGGGACTCCCGGGTCCGGGGAGCTGTTTTTT.